This T cell receptor beta chain stems from a study of T cells in Graves' hyperthyroidism and ophthalmopathy. Study-level information: Peripheral blood specimens were obtained at initial diagnosis, prior to any treatment.

This clonotype occurred many times. Stable Graves' hyperthyroidism denoted no ophthalmopathy progression over 18 months. There were TCR beta CDR3 regions amplified from RNA transcripts. The TCR CDR3 was amplified in a first-round RT-PCR using the HTBI primer set. MiXCR, run by TCRdb on the multiplex PCR reads, gives a single entry per CDR3 protein. The data contain fewer than 400,000 distinct CDR3 sequences, around a sixth of them seen just once; the ten biggest clones take up around 34%. Germline V gives CDR1 SGHRS, CDR2 YFSETQ. V lost 0 bases, J lost 3 bases, and 5 bases stayed unmatched. The CDR3 runs 15 residues.

Sequences were obtained from blood. The chain uses TRBV5-1 and TRBJ2-7; 8 positions match TRBD1. The TCR sequence derives from a man aged 25-45 years with Graves' hyperthyroidism. Written as DNA, the CDR3 is TGCGCCAGCAGCTTGGGACAGGGGACAGGCTACGAGCAGTACTTC. This gives the protein CASSLGQGTGYEQYF.